This T cell receptor beta chain was sequenced for a study of vaccination effects on CD4 cells after COVID-19. Regarding the study as a whole: A shortage of convalescent patients and an absence of early post-infection timepoints characterized the study.

The germline V and J ends were trimmed by 0 bases and 0 bases, with 11 bases remaining between them. This CDR3 has 16 residues. The germline V gene has CDR1 KGHSH and CDR2 LQKENI. Using viral peptide pools, the ViraFEST assay grew out antigen-specific CD4+ T cells prior to sequencing. Upon completion of about ten days in culture, CD4+ T cells were isolated. According to the study, vaccine recipients showed no prior SARS-CoV-2 infection and negative nucleocapsid antibodies. The culture medium for 2 million or so PBMC per well included 10 IU/ml IL-2 and about 9.1 ug/ml peptides. This clone was seen a few times. Its matching antigen is unknown. Generated by immunoSEQ multiplex PCR, the TCRdb table keeps only in-frame clones and is missing some. Of approximately 30,000 clones listed, 75% to 85% are singletons.

This material consisted of CD4+ T cells from PBMCs cultured with SARS-CoV-2 spike peptides, taken before COVID-19 vaccination. The sequence was collected from a human donor who received a COVID-19 vaccine. V is TRBV18 and J is TRBJ1-1; possibly TRBD1 for D (5 bases). CDR3 in amino acids: CASSPPGRQLNTEAFF. The CDR3 DNA reads as TGTGCCAGCTCACCACCGGGTAGACAGTTGAACACTGAAGCTTTCTTT.